The TCR beta chain under discussion was sequenced for a study of blood T cell repertoires in COVID-19. Study in general: The United States, Italy and Spain supplied acute and convalescent COVID-19 samples. Sources were T cells, B-cell-depleted T cells, or PBMCs; the material itself was cDNA or gDNA.

V lost 9 bases to trimming and J lost 13 bases, with 16 bases between them. This CDR3 contains 11 residues. Germline CDR1 reads SNHLY; CDR2 reads FYNNEI. The method was immunoSEQ multiplex PCR; TCRdb's version includes in-frame clones alone and lacks a portion of them. The repertoire holds approximately 440,000 clones, with 87% as singletons. This receptor was taken from a woman between 18 and 29 years old who had recovered from COVID-19. Sequencing was done on a sample of PBMCs or T cells enriched from blood (not recorded which). The rearrangement uses TRBV2 and TRBJ1-5, with a possible D match to TRBD1 (6 bases). The CDR3 DNA follows: TGTGCCAGTTTGGGGGCAGAGGGTCAGCATTTT. This sequence encodes CASLGAEGQHF. Full variable domain (missing parts from reference TRBV2 and TRBJ1-5): EPEVTQTPSHQVTQMGQEVILRCVPISNHLYFYWYRQILGQKVEFLVSFYNNEISEKSEIFDDQFSVERPDGSNFTLKIRSTKLEDSAMYFCASLGAEGQHFGDGTRLSIL.